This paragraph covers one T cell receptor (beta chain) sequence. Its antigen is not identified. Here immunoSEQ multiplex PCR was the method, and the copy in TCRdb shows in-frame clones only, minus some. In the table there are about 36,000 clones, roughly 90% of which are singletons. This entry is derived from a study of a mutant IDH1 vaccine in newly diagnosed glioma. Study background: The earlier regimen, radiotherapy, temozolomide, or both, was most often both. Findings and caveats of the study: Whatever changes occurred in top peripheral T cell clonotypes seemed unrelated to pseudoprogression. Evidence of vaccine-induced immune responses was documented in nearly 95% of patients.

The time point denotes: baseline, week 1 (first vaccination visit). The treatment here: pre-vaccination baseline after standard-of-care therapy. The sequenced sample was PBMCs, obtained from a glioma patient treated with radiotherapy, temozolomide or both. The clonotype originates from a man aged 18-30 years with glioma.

The CDR3 nucleotides read TGTGCCAGCAGCGTAGCGACTAGCGGGAGGGCCATAGATACGCAGTATTTT. As protein: CASSVATSGRAIDTQYF. This rearrangement joins TRBV9 to TRBJ2-3, with TRBD2 matching over 14 bases. V dropped 0 bases and J dropped 5; count of bases not matched to a gene: 5. The CDR3 extends over 17 amino acids. The germline gives CDR1 SGDLS, CDR2 YYNGEE. The entire variable domain, with the rest obtained from reference TRBV9 and TRBJ2-3, is as follows: DSGVTQTPKHLITATGQRVTLRCSPRSGDLSVYWYQQSLDQGLQFLIQYYNGEERAKGNILERFSAQQFPDLHSELNLSSLELGDSALYFCASSVATSGRAIDTQYFGPGTRLTVL.